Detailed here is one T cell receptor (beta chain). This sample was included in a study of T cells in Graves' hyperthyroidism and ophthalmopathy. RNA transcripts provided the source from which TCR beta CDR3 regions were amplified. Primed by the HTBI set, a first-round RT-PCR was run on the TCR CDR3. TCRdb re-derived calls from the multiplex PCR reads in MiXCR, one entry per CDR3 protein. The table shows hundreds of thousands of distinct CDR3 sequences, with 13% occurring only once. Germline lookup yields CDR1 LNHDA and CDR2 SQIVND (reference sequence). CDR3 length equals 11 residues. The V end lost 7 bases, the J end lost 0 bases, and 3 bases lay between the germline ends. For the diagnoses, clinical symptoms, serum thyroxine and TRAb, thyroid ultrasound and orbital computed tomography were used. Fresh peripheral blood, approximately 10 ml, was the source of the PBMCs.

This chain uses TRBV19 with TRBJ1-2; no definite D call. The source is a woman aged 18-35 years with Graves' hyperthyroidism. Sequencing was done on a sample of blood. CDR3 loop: CASMSNYGYTF. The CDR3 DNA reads TGTGCCAGTATGTCTAACTATGGCTACACCTTC.